A selection of T cell receptor beta chains follows, all from one sample in a study of control samples from healthy donors and cancer patients. Produced via immunoSEQ multiplex PCR; TCRdb's table is partial and in-frame only. The table has about 120,000 clones, approximately 90% seen once. The sample was blood. The receptor set was obtained from a man aged 35-49 years in good health. Both conserved end residues are part of each CDR3. A D gene is named only where the DNA matches it firmly. Size tells how often a clone was seen (once, few, many) or the class of an expanded clone, and some rows leave it out.

D,V,J,size,CDR3,DNA
NA,TRBV9,TRBJ2-3,once,CASSDPPTDTQYF,TGTGCCAGCAGCGACCCGCCGACAGATACGCAGTATTTT
TRBD2,TRBV5-1,TRBJ2-7,NA,CASSLGGLAGNGGEQYF,TGCGCCAGCAGCTTGGGGGGACTAGCGGGGAATGGAGGCGAGCAGTACTTC
NA,TRBV7-8,TRBJ1-2,few,CASSLAHRNYGYTF,TGTGCCAGCAGCTTAGCCCACAGGAACTATGGCTACACCTTC
NA,TRBV19,TRBJ2-1,NA,CASSIDPPAFPGSEQFF,TGTGCCAGTAGTATAGACCCCCCAGCCTTCCCAGGGAGTGAGCAGTTCTTC
NA,TRBV5-8,TRBJ2-3,NA,CASSLSLVSDTQYF,TGTGCCAGCAGCCTGAGTCTAGTCTCAGATACGCAGTATTTT
NA,TRBV30,TRBJ1-1,NA,CAWAQGMDTEAFF,TGTGCCTGGGCCCAGGGGATGGACACTGAAGCTTTCTTT
NA,TRBV6-1,TRBJ1-4,NA,CASSANLGRAGEKLFF,TGTGCCAGCAGTGCCAATCTGGGAAGAGCCGGTGAAAAACTGTTTTTT
TRBD1,TRBV7-9,TRBJ2-2,NA,CASSPSGQGLTRELFF,TGTGCCAGCAGCCCTTCGGGACAGGGATTAACCCGGGAGCTGTTTTTT
NA,TRBV6-4,TRBJ1-1,NA,CASKRQSENTEAFF,TGTGCCAGCAAACGTCAGTCCGAGAACACTGAAGCTTTCTTT
NA,TRBV28,TRBJ1-1,NA,CASSLRPSYTEAFF,TGTGCCAGCAGTTTACGACCCAGCTACACTGAAGCTTTCTTT
NA,TRBV6-5,TRBJ2-3,NA,CASRVGGTDTQYF,TGTGCCAGCAGGGTTGGGGGCACAGATACGCAGTATTTT
NA,TRBV10-2,TRBJ2-5,NA,CASRATLGRAETQYF,TGCGCCAGCAGGGCGACACTAGGTCGAGCAGAGACCCAGTACTTC
NA,TRBV6-5,TRBJ2-4,once,CASSFDNIQYF,TGTGCCAGCAGTTTCGACAACATTCAGTACTTC
NA,TRBV27,TRBJ2-7,NA,CASALGTGKYEQYF,TGTGCCAGCGCGCTTGGCACAGGGAAATACGAGCAGTACTTC
NA,TRBV5-4,TRBJ1-1,NA,CASSFDRNTEAFF,TGTGCCAGCAGCTTTGACAGGAACACTGAAGCTTTCTTT
NA,TRBV5-1,TRBJ1-2,NA,CASSWDGLSYGYTF,TGCGCCAGCAGTTGGGACGGACTTTCCTATGGCTACACCTTC
NA,TRBV7-9,TRBJ2-1,NA,CASTARSSYNEQFF,TGTGCCAGCACGGCACGGAGCTCCTACAATGAGCAGTTCTTC
NA,TRBV27,TRBJ2-2,NA,CASNSGNTGELFF,TGTGCCAGCAACTCAGGGAACACCGGGGAGCTGTTTTTT
TRBD2,TRBV7-2,TRBJ2-5,NA,CASSPSGLQETQYF,TGTGCCAGCAGCCCTAGCGGGTTACAAGAGACCCAGTACTTC
TRBD2,TRBV7-2,TRBJ2-1,NA,CASSFSGTSGYNEQFF,TGTGCCAGCAGCTTTTCCGGGACTAGCGGCTACAATGAGCAGTTCTTC
TRBD1,TRBV2,TRBJ2-7,NA,CASTGQGFGEQYF,TGTGCCAGCACCGGACAGGGTTTCGGCGAGCAGTACTTC
NA,TRBV10-2,TRBJ2-3,NA,CASSQSDTQYF,TGCGCCAGCAGCCAGTCGGATACGCAGTATTTT
TRBD2,TRBV2,TRBJ2-7,NA,CASSVAGAYEQYF,TGTGCCAGCAGTGTAGCGGGGGCCTACGAGCAGTACTTC
TRBD1,TRBV27,TRBJ1-5,NA,CASSLSGTGGQPQHF,TGTGCCAGCAGTTTGTCCGGGACAGGCGGACAGCCCCAGCATTTT
TRBD1,TRBV24-1,TRBJ2-3,NA,CATSDLRTGCTDTQYF,TGTGCCACCAGTGATCTGAGGACAGGATGCACAGATACGCAGTATTTT
NA,TRBV30,TRBJ2-7,once,CAFWNNYEQYF,TGTGCCTTCTGGAACAACTACGAGCAGTACTTC